These 22 T cell receptor beta chains were all obtained from the same sample, sequenced in a study of shared clonotypes between healthy human individuals. Naive CD8 cells, CD45RO-negative and positively selected for CCR7, excluded terminally differentiated effector memory CD45RA+ cells. This table comes from immunoSEQ multiplex PCR, and its TCRdb copy is limited to in-frame clones, with some not included. Among around 2,000,000 clones listed, about 92% were seen once. What was sequenced was naive CD8+ T cells from PBMCs. These TCRs come from a man aged 18 to 29 in good health. Some clones in this sample may be carry-over from other donors' samples.

The chain is built from TRBV6-5 and TRBJ1-1; tentative D call: TRBD1 (5 bases). This CDR3 comprises 15 residues. Between the trimmed V and J ends, which lost 1 base and 1 base, there was a span of 10 bases. Germline assignment: CDR1 MNHEY and CDR2 SVGAGI. CDR3 in amino acids: CASSYFVDRNTEAFF. CDR3 DNA sequence: TGTGCCAGCAGTTACTTCGTCGACAGGAACACTGAAGCTTTCTTT.

The V call is TRBV7-6, the J call TRBJ2-1; D is unresolved. CDR1 is SGHVS, CDR2 FNYEAQ, per germline. This CDR3 has 14 residues. V lost 1 base to trimming and J lost 3 bases, with 7 bases between them. The CDR3 DNA is TGTGCCAGCAGCTTAGGTGGTAACTACAATGAGCAGTTCTTC. It is translated as CASSLGGNYNEQFF.

J is TRBJ1-1 and V is TRBV27; no clear D gene. Between the trimmed V and J ends, which lost 2 bases and 1 base, there was a span of 8 bases. Germline assignment: CDR1 MNHEY and CDR2 SMNVEV (reference sequence). This CDR3 is built from 14 residues. CDR3 DNA sequence: TGTGCCAGCAGTTTAAGGCCGAGGAACACTGAAGCTTTCTTT. It translates to CASSLRPRNTEAFF.

V is TRBV28 and J is TRBJ1-3; D might be TRBD1 (5 bases). Trimming shortened V by 5 bases and J by 3 bases, and 11 bases separated the two germline ends. CDR1 is MDHEN and CDR2 is SYDVKM in the germline V gene. The length of the CDR3 is 14 residues. CDR3 amino acids: CASSITGFGNTIYF. The CDR3 DNA sequence: TGTGCCAGCAGTATTACAGGTTTTGGAAACACCATATATTTT.

V and J are TRBV11-2 and TRBJ2-7; D is unclear. From germline, CDR1 is SGHAT and CDR2 FQNNGV. V shed 0 bases and J shed 3 bases, with 12 bases lying between them. The CDR3 is 15 amino acids. Here the CDR3 reads CASSLESPLNYEQYF. CDR3 nucleotides: TGTGCCAGCAGCTTAGAGTCCCCTTTGAACTACGAGCAGTACTTC.

The chain carries TRBV27 and TRBJ2-3; 10 nucleotides line up with TRBD2. CDR1 is MNHEY, CDR2 SMNVEV, per germline (reference sequence). The CDR3 sequence is 19 residues long. The V and J ends lost 8 bases and 7 bases, in that order; junction bases with no gene match: 24. In nucleotides, the CDR3 is TGTGCCAGCGACCCAGGGGGCGCTCAGCGGGAGGGCCCAGGATATACGCAGTATTTT. Translated: CASDPGGAQREGPGYTQYF.

This chain connects TRBV5-6 to TRBJ2-7, with no clear D. Trimming pared 1 base from V and 6 bases from J, leaving 11 bases between. CDR3 length: 13 residues. Germline lookup yields CDR1 SGHDT and CDR2 YYEEEE. The CDR3 nucleotides are TGTGCCAGCAGCTTGAAGCCGGGCATCGAGCAGTACTTC. This codes for CASSLKPGIEQYF.

The chain employs TRBV7-9 and TRBJ1-1, with D possibly TRBD1 on 5 matching bases. V shed 0 bases and J shed 0 bases, with 14 bases lying between them. There are 17 residues in the CDR3. Germline V gene lookup returns CDR1 SEHNR and CDR2 FQNEAQ (reference sequence). CDR3 bases: TGTGCCAGCAGCTTAGCGCTTAGGGGCGGCATGAACACTGAAGCTTTCTTT. Its translation is CASSLALRGGMNTEAFF. Looking up the rest from reference TRBV7-9 and TRBJ1-1 gives the full variable domain: DTGVSQNPRHKITKRGQNVTFRCDPISEHNRLYWYRQTLGQGPEFLTYFQNEAQLEKSRLLSDRFSAERPKGSFSTLEIQRTEQGDSAMYLCASSLALRGGMNTEAFFGQGTRLTVV.

CDR3 amino acids: CASSFDGSSGNTIYF. The CDR3 DNA is TGTGCCAGCAGTTTCGACGGGAGCTCTGGAAACACCATATATTTT. The chain links TRBV6-5 to TRBJ1-3; D is unclear. The CDR3 has 15 amino acids. V was trimmed by 4 bases and J by 0 bases, leaving 10 bases between them. The germline V gene has CDR1 MNHEY and CDR2 SVGAGI.

V usage is TRBV7-9 and J usage is TRBJ2-1; 7 nucleotides match TRBD2. Looked up from germline, CDR1 is SEHNR and CDR2 is FQNEAQ (reference sequence). The CDR3 is 15 amino acids. J lost 5 bases, V lost 5 bases, and 9 bases had no gene match. CDR3 nucleotide sequence: TGTGCCAGCAGCAAGTGGGAGGGCCCTCACAATGAGCAGTTCTTC. Translated: CASSKWEGPHNEQFF.

This chain uses TRBV27 with TRBJ2-7; weak D call: TRBD2 (6 bases). Germline V lookup: CDR1 MNHEY, CDR2 SMNVEV (reference sequence). This CDR3 is 13 amino acids long. Trimming took 5 bases from V and 3 from J, leaving 11 bases between them. In nucleotides, the CDR3 is TGTGCCAGCAGTGCGGGACGTAACTACGAGCAGTACTTC. It encodes CASSAGRNYEQYF.

The chain employs TRBV15 and TRBJ2-2; no reliable D call. CDR1 is LNHNV and CDR2 is YYDKDF in the germline V gene (reference sequence). Between the trimmed V and J ends, which lost 4 bases and 6 bases, there was a span of 3 bases. The CDR3 has 11 amino acids. For the CDR3, the DNA is TGTGCCACCAGCACCTCCGGGGAGCTGTTTTTT. Translated: CATSTSGELFF.

This chain connects TRBV4-1 to TRBJ2-2; perhaps D is TRBD1 or TRBD2 (5 bases each). The CDR3 consists of 16 residues. V was pared by 0 bases and J by 9 bases, with 17 bases between. The germline V gene has CDR1 MGHRA and CDR2 YSYEKL. CDR3 DNA: TGCGCCAGCAGCCAAGATGTAGGGACCGGCGGGTGGGAGCTGTTTTTT. As protein: CASSQDVGTGGWELFF.

This chain joins TRBV27 and TRBJ2-7; D is perhaps TRBD2 (5 bases). Germline-derived CDR1 and CDR2 are MNHEY and SMNVEV (reference sequence). The CDR3 is 17 amino acids. V was shortened by 3 bases and J by 4 bases, with 22 bases between the two germline ends. The CDR3 here is CASSFVRTVGTLYEQYF. CDR3 nucleotides: TGTGCCAGCAGTTTTGTTCGGACTGTGGGAACTCTATACGAGCAGTACTTC.

Details on this clone: Other DNA sequences within the sample encode an identical CDR3. The J gene is TRBJ1-2, the V gene TRBV27, with D possibly matching TRBD1 (6 bases). Per the germline V gene, CDR1 is MNHEY and CDR2 is SMNVEV (reference sequence). V shed 3 bases and J shed 6 bases, with 8 bases lying between them. The length of the CDR3 is 12 residues. CDR3 bases: TGTGCCAGCAGTTTGGCAGGGGATGGCTACACCTTC. As protein: CASSLAGDGYTF.

This chain connects TRBV4-1 to TRBJ1-6, with 8 bases matching TRBD1. This CDR3 region has 14 residues. V trimming: 7 bases; J trimming: 10 bases; junction bases outside the gene matches: 9. CDR1 is MGHRA and CDR2 is YSYEKL in the germline V gene. CDR3 bases: TGCGCCAGCATGGCCGCAGGGGGCAAATCACCCCTCCACTTT. This gives the protein CASMAAGGKSPLHF.

This clone was recorded once. V gene TRBV21-1 combines with J gene TRBJ2-7; the table's D call, TRBD1, was not checked against the DNA. TRBV21-1 counts as a pseudogene. This CDR3 spans 16 amino acids. CDR3 DNA: TGTGCCAGCAGCAAAGTTCGGGACAGGGGCGCGGGGGAGCAGTACTTC. The encoded protein is CASSKVRDRGAGEQYF.

Note on this clone: A junction end diverges from the germline sequence, so it may reflect a read error. The chain recombines TRBV6-6 with TRBJ2-7; D gene uncertain. The germline CDR1 and CDR2 sequences are MNHNY and SVGAGI (reference sequence). This CDR3 is built from 16 residues. CDR3: CASSYSIRPGSHEQYF. For the CDR3, the DNA is TGTGCCAGCAGTTACTCGATACGGCCAGGCTCCCACGAGCAGTACTTC.

This clone appeared once. This chain connects TRBV9 to TRBJ2-2; D not certain. This CDR3 is 16 amino acids long. The germline V gene encodes CDR1 SGDLS and CDR2 YYNGEE. Trimming took 2 bases from V and 2 from J, leaving 13 bases between them. CDR3 protein: CASSVPNGRNTGELFF. The CDR3 coding sequence is TGTGCCAGCAGCGTCCCCAACGGCCGTAACACCGGGGAGCTGTTTTTT. Full variable domain (missing parts from reference TRBV9 and TRBJ2-2): DSGVTQTPKHLITATGQRVTLRCSPRSGDLSVYWYQQSLDQGLQFLIQYYNGEERAKGNILERFSAQQFPDLHSELNLSSLELGDSALYFCASSVPNGRNTGELFFGEGSRLTVL.

The chain carries TRBV10-1 and TRBJ2-7; D possibly corresponds to TRBD2 (6 bases). V dropped 5 bases and J dropped 3 bases, with 11 bases sitting between them. This CDR3 has 13 residues. Per germline, CDR1 WNHNN and CDR2 SYGVQD (reference sequence). The CDR3 loop reads CASSPGVNYEQYF. In DNA form, the CDR3 reads TGCGCCAGCAGTCCGGGGGTTAACTACGAGCAGTACTTC.

This CDR3 reads CASSIRLPSSEAFF. The CDR3 DNA is TGTGCCAGTAGTATCCGGCTTCCGTCGTCTGAAGCTTTCTTT. The chain couples TRBV19 to TRBJ1-1; D uncertain. Deletions cut 3 bases from V and 6 bases from J, with 14 bases between. The CDR3 spans 14 residues. Germline V gene data show CDR1 as LNHDA and CDR2 as SQIVND (reference sequence). The variable domain in full, with the rest retrieved from reference TRBV19 and TRBJ1-1, is DGGITQSPKYLFRKEGQNVTLSCEQNLNHDAMYWYRQDPGQGLRLIYYSQIVNDFQKGDIAEGYSVSREKKESFPLTVTSAQKNPTAFYLCASSIRLPSSEAFFGQGTRLTVV.

The chain is built from TRBV15 and TRBJ2-1; TRBD1 or TRBD2 may be the D gene (6 bases each). Trimming shortened V by 1 base and J by 8 bases, and 18 bases separated the two germline ends. CDR1 is LNHNV, CDR2 YYDKDF, per germline (reference sequence). This CDR3 has 16 amino acids. In DNA form, the CDR3 reads TGTGCCACCAGCAGAGCCCTACGCGAAAGGGGGGATGAGCAGTTCTTC. It is translated as CATSRALRERGDEQFF.